The next 16 T cell receptor beta chains were all read from a single sample in a study of Graves' ophthalmopathy and Graves' hyperthyroidism. The study amplified TCR beta CDR3 regions using RNA transcripts. Amplification began with first-round RT-PCR using HTBI primers, then second-round multiplex PCR was performed. TCRdb redid the calling of the multiplex PCR reads with MiXCR, one entry per CDR3 protein. The table records under 250,000 distinct CDR3 sequences, 29% of them present only once. The sample comprised peripheral blood. The receptors here all came from a man aged 50 to 60 with Graves' ophthalmopathy.

There are many counts of this clonotype. This sequence joins TRBV30 and TRBJ2-2; 10 nucleotides line up with TRBD2. The V gene end was trimmed by 3 bases and the J gene end by 5 bases; junction bases not matched to a gene: 6. Germline CDR1 and CDR2: GTSNPN and SVGIG (reference sequence). CDR3 length: 15 residues. The CDR3 protein is CAWSFLAGVTGELFF. The CDR3, as DNA: TGTGCCTGGAGCTTTCTAGCGGGAGTTACCGGGGAGCTGTTTTTT.

This clonotype came up a few times. V and J are TRBV12-3 or TRBV12-4 and TRBJ1-2; unclear D gene. The V gene lost 2 bases and the J gene lost 4 bases, with 8 bases spanning the gap. The CDR3 loop spans 13 amino acids. This chain's CDR3 is CASSLRQSYGYTF. Here the CDR3 DNA reads TGTGCCAGCAGTTTACGGCAGAGCTATGGCTACACCTTC.

In this sample, this clonotype turned up many times. The chain recombines TRBV19 with TRBJ2-7, with D uncertain. Germline assignment: CDR1 LNHDA and CDR2 SQIVND (reference sequence). This CDR3 contains 13 residues. The germline V and J ends were trimmed by 4 bases and 2 bases, with 9 bases remaining between them. DNA of the CDR3: TGTGCCAGTAGTAATGGGCAGACCTACGAGCAGTACTTC. It translates to CASSNGQTYEQYF.

J is TRBJ1-5 and V is TRBV7-9, with D tentatively TRBD1 (5 bases). CDR1 is SEHNR and CDR2 is FQNEAQ in the germline V gene (reference sequence). V was shortened by 5 bases and J by 4 bases, with 15 bases between the two germline ends. This CDR3 has 15 residues. The CDR3 sequence is CASSMGSGGNQPQHF. The CDR3, as DNA: TGTGCCAGCAGCATGGGATCCGGGGGAAATCAGCCCCAGCATTTT.

This clonotype appeared a few times. The chain is built from TRBV7-2 and TRBJ2-7, with 9 bases matching TRBD2. Trimming at V came to 0 bases and at J to 4 bases, leaving 4 bases not matched to a gene. CDR3 length: 15 residues. CDR1 SGHTA and CDR2 FQGNSA come from the germline V gene. CDR3 nucleotide sequence: TGTGCCAGCAGCTTAGCGGCGGGAGGGCCATACGAGCAGTACTTC. This gives the protein CASSLAAGGPYEQYF.

The V gene is TRBV28, the J gene TRBJ1-1; 12 positions agree with TRBD1. CDR3 length: 16 residues. From germline, CDR1 is MDHEN and CDR2 SYDVKM. The V segment lost 6 bases and the J segment 1 base; nucleotides outside the gene matches: 6. CDR3 nucleotides: TGTGCCAGCAGAACAGGGACAGGGGGCACGAACACTGAAGCTTTCTTT. This gives the protein CASRTGTGGTNTEAFF.

This clonotype was seen many times. The chain combines TRBV14 with TRBJ2-7; 10 positions match TRBD2. This CDR3 comprises 17 residues. Germline values: CDR1 SGHDN, CDR2 FVKESK. Losses at the gene ends were 0 bases for V and 2 bases for J; bases not matched to a gene: 7. The CDR3 DNA reads as TGTGCCAGCAGCCAAGAAGTCCTAGCGGGAGAGGCCTACGAGCAGTACTTC. This codes for CASSQEVLAGEAYEQYF.

This clonotype was seen at least ten times. This chain connects TRBV6-1 to TRBJ2-2, with D uncertain. Germline V gives CDR1 MNHNS, CDR2 SASEGT. With 6 bases removed from V and 5 bases from J, the gap between germline ends came to 13 bases. The CDR3 spans 14 residues. The DNA of the CDR3 is TGTGCCAGCAGCCTCTCCCTCCGAACCGGGGAGCTGTTTTTT. Its protein product is CASSLSLRTGELFF.

There are many counts of this clonotype. The chain carries TRBV12-3 or TRBV12-4 and TRBJ1-1; the D is unclear. Trimming cost V 3 bases and J 4 bases, with 12 bases left between them. This CDR3 contains 14 residues. The CDR3 spells CASSLGRSPTEAFF. The CDR3 DNA is TGTGCCAGCAGTTTGGGGAGATCGCCCACTGAAGCTTTCTTT.

This clonotype was seen many times. The chain has TRBV28 and TRBJ1-5; no definite D call. CDR3 length: 16 residues. V gave up 3 bases and J gave up 0 bases, with 12 bases separating them. Germline CDR1 and CDR2: MDHEN and SYDVKM. The CDR3 region has the DNA TGTGCCAGCAGTTTGGTTATCGGGGATAGCAATCAGCCCCAGCATTTT. This encodes CASSLVIGDSNQPQHF.

At least ten counts were recorded for this clonotype. V is TRBV5-1 and J is TRBJ1-6; possible D gene TRBD1, 5 bases. From germline, CDR1 is SGHRS and CDR2 YFSETQ. Trimming stripped 0 bases from V and 6 bases from J, with 13 bases between. The CDR3 loop spans 16 amino acids. The CDR3 region is CASSLASGGINSPLHF. CDR3 nucleotides: TGCGCCAGCAGCTTGGCCTCGGGGGGGATTAATTCACCCCTCCACTTT.

The rearrangement links TRBV7-2 to TRBJ2-5; no clear D. V was clipped by 5 bases and J by 2 bases, with 12 bases between them. Looked up from germline, CDR1 is SGHTA and CDR2 is FQGNSA. CDR3 length: 14 residues. In DNA form, the CDR3 reads TGTGCCAGCAGCCCCGAAGTCCAGCAAGAGACCCAGTACTTC. Translation gives CASSPEVQQETQYF.

This clonotype was counted many times. Since a much larger clone is just one base distant, this may be a read error. The chain's CDR3 is CASSLNGLSYKSPLHF. In nucleotides, the CDR3 is TGTGCCAGCAGCTTAAACGGACTCTCCTATAAGTCACCCCTCCACTTT. The V and J genes are TRBV7-2 and TRBJ1-6; D remains ambiguous. Germline lookup yields CDR1 SGHTA and CDR2 FQGNSA. CDR3 length equals 16 residues. The complete variable domain, with remaining parts taken from reference TRBV7-2 and TRBJ1-6, reads GAGVSQSPSNKVTEKGKDVELRCDPISGHTALYWYRQSLGQGLEFLIYFQGNSAPDKSGLPSDRFSAERTGGSVSTLTIQRTQQEDSAVYLCASSLNGLSYKSPLHFGNGTRLTVT.

This clonotype occurred a few times. The rearrangement joins TRBV20-1 to TRBJ2-7; 15 bases align to TRBD2. Germline V CDR1 and CDR2: DFQATT, SNEGSKA (reference sequence). Germline trimming cut 6 bases from V and 1 base from J; bases unmatched to any gene: 7. The CDR3 covers 16 residues. This CDR3 reads CSATGTSGRLSYEQYF. Written as DNA, the CDR3 is TGCAGTGCGACGGGGACTAGCGGGAGGTTATCCTACGAGCAGTACTTC.

This clonotype showed up many times. The CDR3 DNA follows: TGTGCCAGCAAGATCGTTATGGGCAGGGACTACGAGCAGTACTTC. Its translation is CASKIVMGRDYEQYF. The chain recombines TRBV6-1 with TRBJ2-7; possible D gene TRBD1, 5 bases. The CDR3 sequence is 15 residues long. V lost 7 bases, J lost 3 bases, and 19 bases lay in between. Per the germline V gene, CDR1 is MNHNS and CDR2 is SASEGT.

In regard to this clonotype: The junction differs from germline at one of its ends, possibly a read error. The chain is built from TRBV20-1 and TRBJ2-4; perhaps TRBD2 as D (6 bases). CDR3 length equals 13 residues. Germline V gives CDR1 DFQATT, CDR2 SNEGSKA (reference sequence). The CDR3 region has the DNA TGCAGTGCTAGCGGGAGTGGCAAAAACATTCAGCACTTT. Translation: CSASGSGKNIQHF.